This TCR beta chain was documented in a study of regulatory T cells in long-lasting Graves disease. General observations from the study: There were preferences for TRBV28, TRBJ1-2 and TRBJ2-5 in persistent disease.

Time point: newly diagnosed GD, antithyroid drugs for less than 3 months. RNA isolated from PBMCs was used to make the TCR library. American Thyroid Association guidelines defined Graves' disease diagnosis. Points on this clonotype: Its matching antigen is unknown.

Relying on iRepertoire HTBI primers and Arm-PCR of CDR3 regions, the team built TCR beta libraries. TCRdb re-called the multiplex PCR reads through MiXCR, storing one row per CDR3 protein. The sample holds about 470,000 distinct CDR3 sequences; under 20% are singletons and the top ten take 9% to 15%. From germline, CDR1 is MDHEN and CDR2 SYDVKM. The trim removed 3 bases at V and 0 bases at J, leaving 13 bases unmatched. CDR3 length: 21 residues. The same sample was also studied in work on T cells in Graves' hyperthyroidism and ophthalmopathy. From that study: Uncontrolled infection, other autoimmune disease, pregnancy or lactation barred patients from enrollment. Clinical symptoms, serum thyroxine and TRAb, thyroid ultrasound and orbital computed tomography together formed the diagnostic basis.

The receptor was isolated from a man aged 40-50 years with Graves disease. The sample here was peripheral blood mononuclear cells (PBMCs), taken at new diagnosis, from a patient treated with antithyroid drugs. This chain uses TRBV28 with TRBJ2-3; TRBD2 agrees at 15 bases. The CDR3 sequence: CASSFLTGLAGGRRSTDTQYF. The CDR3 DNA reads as TGTGCCAGCAGTTTCCTCACGGGACTAGCGGGAGGACGACGAAGCACAGATACGCAGTATTTT.